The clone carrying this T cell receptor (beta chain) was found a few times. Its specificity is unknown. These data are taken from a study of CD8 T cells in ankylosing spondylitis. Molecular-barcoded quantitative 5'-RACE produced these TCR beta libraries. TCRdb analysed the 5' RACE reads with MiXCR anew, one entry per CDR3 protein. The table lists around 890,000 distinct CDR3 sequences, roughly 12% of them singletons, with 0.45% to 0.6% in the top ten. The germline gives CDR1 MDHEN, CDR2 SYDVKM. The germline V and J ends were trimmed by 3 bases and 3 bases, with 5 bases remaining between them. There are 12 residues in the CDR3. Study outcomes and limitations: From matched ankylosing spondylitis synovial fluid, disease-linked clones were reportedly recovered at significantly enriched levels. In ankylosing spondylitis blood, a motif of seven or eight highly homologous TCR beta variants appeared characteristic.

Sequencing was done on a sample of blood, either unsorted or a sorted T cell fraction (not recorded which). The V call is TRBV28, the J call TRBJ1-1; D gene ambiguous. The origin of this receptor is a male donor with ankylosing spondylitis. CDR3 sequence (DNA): TGTGCCAGCAGTTTTGAGTACACTGAAGCTTTCTTT. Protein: CASSFEYTEAFF. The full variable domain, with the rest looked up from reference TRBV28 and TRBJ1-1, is DVKVTQSSRYLVKRTGEKVFLECVQDMDHENMFWYRQDPGLGLRLIYFSYDVKMKEKGDIPEGYSVSREKKERFSLILESASTNQTSMYLCASSFEYTEAFFGQGTRLTVV.